Following are 27 T cell receptor beta chains from one sample sequenced in a study of blood T cell repertoires in COVID-19. Data came from immunoSEQ multiplex PCR; TCRdb stores just in-frame clones and leaves some out. The sample lists approximately 360,000 clones; under 85% were seen once. Input material: PBMCs or T cells enriched from blood (not recorded which). All receptors derive from a woman aged 50 to 60 who had recovered from COVID-19.

V is TRBV11-2 and J is TRBJ1-1; a weak D match, TRBD1 (6 bases). From germline, CDR1 is SGHAT and CDR2 FQNNGV. The germline V and J ends were trimmed by 7 bases and 7 bases, with 13 bases remaining between them. CDR3 length equals 12 residues. The CDR3 spells CASTGGRGEAFF. The CDR3 DNA follows: TGTGCCAGCACCGGGGGGCGGGGTGAAGCTTTCTTT.

The chain has TRBV4-3 and TRBJ1-3; no definite D call. CDR3 size: 14 residues. Germline V gives CDR1 LGHNA, CDR2 YSLEER. Trimming removed 4 bases at V and 0 bases at J, with 7 bases between. The CDR3 sequence: CASSPGGSGNTIYF. In DNA form, the CDR3 reads TGCGCCAGCAGCCCGGGTGGCTCTGGAAACACCATATATTTT.

This clone was observed once. This chain uses TRBV5-6 with TRBJ2-5, with D maybe TRBD2 (6 bases). Trimming pared 4 bases from V and 7 bases from J, leaving 20 bases between. Per germline, CDR1 SGHDT and CDR2 YYEEEE. The length of the CDR3 is 15 residues. The CDR3 reads CASSQREEGRGTQYF. The CDR3 nucleotides are TGTGCCAGCAGCCAACGGGAAGAGGGGCGGGGGACCCAGTACTTC. Full variable domain (remainder filled in from reference TRBV5-6 and TRBJ2-5): DAGVTQSPTHLIKTRGQQVTLRCSPKSGHDTVSWYQQALGQGPQFIFQYYEEEERQRGNFPDRFSGHQFPNYSSELNVNALLLGDSALYLCASSQREEGRGTQYFGPGTRLLVL.

CDR3 sequence: CASSERSSGGLSSYNEQFF. CDR3 sequence (DNA): TGTGCCAGCAGTGAACGGTCTAGCGGAGGCCTCAGCTCCTACAATGAGCAGTTCTTC. The chain has TRBV2 and TRBJ2-1, with 7 bases matching TRBD2. The CDR3 has 19 amino acids. The V gene end was trimmed by 2 bases and the J gene end by 0 bases; junction bases not matched to a gene: 13. Germline assignment: CDR1 SNHLY and CDR2 FYNNEI.

This clone was observed a few times. The rearrangement joins TRBV7-2 to TRBJ2-7, with 12 bases identical to TRBD2. The CDR3 is 15 residues long. V lost 1 base, J lost 3 bases, and 1 base stayed unmatched. Germline loops: CDR1 SGHTA, CDR2 FQGNSA. CDR3 residues: CASSLGLAGVYEQYF. The CDR3 DNA is TGTGCCAGCAGCTTAGGACTAGCGGGGGTCTACGAGCAGTACTTC. The full variable domain, rest sourced from reference TRBV7-2 and TRBJ2-7, is GAGVSQSPSNKVTEKGKDVELRCDPISGHTALYWYRQSLGQGLEFLIYFQGNSAPDKSGLPSDRFSAERTGGSVSTLTIQRTQQEDSAVYLCASSLGLAGVYEQYFGPGTRLTVT.

The gene calls are TRBV12-3 or TRBV12-4 and TRBJ1-5; 8 nucleotides align to TRBD1. This CDR3 is built from 13 residues. V shed 8 bases and J 5 bases; nucleotides not matched to a gene: 5. CDR3 nucleotide sequence: TGTGCCAGCGGATTGACAGGGGATCAGCCCCAGCATTTT. It is translated as CASGLTGDQPQHF.

This clone was counted a few times. The chain employs TRBV11-3 and TRBJ1-2, with a weak D call TRBD1 (5 bases). Germline CDR1 reads SGHNT; CDR2 reads YENEEA. The ends were cut back, 1 base at V and 5 bases at J, with 8 bases in the middle. This CDR3 is built from 13 residues. For the CDR3, the DNA is TGTGCCAGCAGCTTAGGGGACTTGTATGGCTACACCTTC. Residues: CASSLGDLYGYTF.

V gene TRBV11-2 combines with J gene TRBJ2-3; the D gene is possibly TRBD2 (5 bases). This CDR3 has 16 residues. Trimming pared 5 bases from V and 0 bases from J, leaving 15 bases between. The germline CDR1 and CDR2 sequences are SGHAT and FQNNGV. The CDR3 sequence: CASSRGVLSSTDTQYF. The CDR3 nucleotides read TGTGCCAGCAGCCGGGGTGTACTCAGTAGCACAGATACGCAGTATTTT.

The rearrangement uses TRBV5-1 and TRBJ1-2; 7 bases are a match to TRBD1. Unmatched junction bases numbered 9, after V lost 4 bases and J lost 0 bases. The CDR3 is 16 residues long. Germline CDR1 reads SGHRS; CDR2 reads YFSETQ. CDR3 sequence reads: CASSSKTGVPNYGYTF. Written as DNA, the CDR3 is TGCGCCAGCAGCAGCAAAACAGGGGTTCCTAACTATGGCTACACCTTC.

The chain joins TRBV19 to TRBJ2-2, with D possibly TRBD2 on 6 matching bases. Trimming removed 3 bases from V and 4 bases from J, with 15 bases in between. The V gene's germline CDR1 is LNHDA and CDR2 SQIVND (reference sequence). The CDR3 spans 16 residues. The CDR3 DNA reads TGTGCCAGTAGTATGGTACCGGGAGAGGTCACCGGGGAGCTGTTTTTT. Residues: CASSMVPGEVTGELFF.

The rearrangement links TRBV3-1 (or the pseudogene TRBV3-2) to TRBJ1-5, with D possibly TRBD1 on 6 matching bases. Germline V lookup: CDR1 LGHDT, CDR2 YNNKEL (reference sequence). V was pared by 3 bases and J by 0 bases, with 9 bases between. The CDR3 sequence is 15 residues long. The CDR3 loop is CASSHGTPSNQPQHF. DNA of the CDR3: TGTGCCAGCAGCCACGGGACACCTAGCAATCAGCCCCAGCATTTT.

The V call is TRBV20-1, the J call TRBJ1-2; D possibly corresponds to TRBD1 (6 bases). The CDR3 is 13 amino acids. The V and J ends lost 5 bases and 3 bases respectively, with 13 bases between them. CDR1 is DFQATT, CDR2 SNEGSKA, per germline (reference sequence). The CDR3 sequence is CSAGGGRDYGYTF. The CDR3 coding sequence is TGCAGTGCTGGTGGGGGGCGGGACTATGGCTACACCTTC.

The chain is built from TRBV10-3 and TRBJ2-2; possibly TRBD1 for D (5 bases). Trimming pared 2 bases from V and 1 base from J, leaving 8 bases between. The germline gives CDR1 ENHRY, CDR2 SYGVKD. CDR3 size: 15 residues. CDR3 residues: CAISEIQGNTGELFF. Written as DNA, the CDR3 is TGTGCCATCAGTGAGATCCAGGGGAACACCGGGGAGCTGTTTTTT.

This sequence joins TRBV5-1 and TRBJ1-1, with TRBD1 as a possible D gene (6 bases). Trimming cost V 4 bases and J 1 base, with 14 bases left between them. This CDR3 is 15 amino acids long. Looked up from germline, CDR1 is SGHRS and CDR2 is YFSETQ. The CDR3 DNA reads TGCGCCAGCAGCGTACAGGGTCGCGAGAACACTGAAGCTTTCTTT. Residues: CASSVQGRENTEAFF.

The chain joins TRBV20-1 to TRBJ2-2; possibly TRBD1 for D (5 bases). Germline V lookup: CDR1 DFQATT, CDR2 SNEGSKA (reference sequence). Trimming left V 3 bases short and J 6 bases short, with 8 bases between. This CDR3 is 12 amino acids long. The CDR3 DNA sequence: TGCAGTGCTAGTGCAGGGTCCGGGGAGCTGTTTTTT. Translated, it gives CSASAGSGELFF.

This clone was counted only a few times. This chain uses TRBV19 with TRBJ1-4, with 10 positions matching TRBD1. CDR3 length equals 15 residues. Unmatched junction bases numbered 6, after V lost 4 bases and J lost 7 bases. Germline assignment: CDR1 LNHDA and CDR2 SQIVND (reference sequence). The CDR3 here is CASSTDRGHSEKLFF. CDR3 sequence (DNA): TGTGCCAGTAGTACCGACAGGGGGCACAGTGAAAAACTGTTTTTT. The whole variable domain, filled in from reference TRBV19 and TRBJ1-4, reads DGGITQSPKYLFRKEGQNVTLSCEQNLNHDAMYWYRQDPGQGLRLIYYSQIVNDFQKGDIAEGYSVSREKKESFPLTVTSAQKNPTAFYLCASSTDRGHSEKLFFGSGTQLSVL.

This chain links TRBV5-6 with TRBJ1-2, with TRBD1 as a possible D gene (5 bases). The germline gives CDR1 SGHDT, CDR2 YYEEEE. Trimming removed 0 bases at V and 12 bases at J, with 15 bases between. The CDR3 consists of 13 residues. The CDR3 protein is CASSLVAGLENTF. CDR3 nucleotide sequence: TGTGCCAGCAGCTTGGTGGCAGGGCTGGAGAACACCTTC.

The chain couples TRBV9 to TRBJ1-1; possibly TRBD1 for D (5 bases). Germline V CDR1 and CDR2: SGDLS, YYNGEE. V was pared by 0 bases and J by 1 base, with 10 bases between. The CDR3 loop spans 15 amino acids. In nucleotides, the CDR3 is TGTGCCAGCAGCGTAGGTCCGGACAAGAACACTGAAGCTTTCTTT. Amino acids: CASSVGPDKNTEAFF.

This chain uses TRBV29-1 with TRBJ1-1, with unresolved D. Trimming cost V 7 bases and J 2 bases, with 14 bases left between them. Germline V gives CDR1 SQVTM, CDR2 ANQGSEA. There are 13 residues in the CDR3. The CDR3 spells CSGYTGFNTEAFF. CDR3 nucleotide sequence: TGCAGCGGGTACACGGGATTTAACACTGAAGCTTTCTTT. The complete variable domain, with remaining parts taken from reference TRBV29-1 and TRBJ1-1, reads SAVISQKPSRDICQRGTSLTIQCQVDSQVTMMFWYRQQPGQSLTLIATANQGSEATYESGFVIDKFPISRPNLTFSTLTVSNMSPEDSSIYLCSGYTGFNTEAFFGQGTRLTVV.

The chain uses TRBV5-4 and TRBJ2-7, with 9 bases that match TRBD1. The CDR3 loop spans 17 amino acids. The V segment lost 3 bases and the J segment 2 bases; nucleotides outside the gene matches: 12. The germline V gene encodes CDR1 SGHNT and CDR2 YYREEE (reference sequence). CDR3 in DNA: TGTGCCAGCAGCTCAATGGGGCTGACAGGGGGGCCCTACGAGCAGTACTTC. Amino acids: CASSSMGLTGGPYEQYF.

This sequence joins TRBV28 and TRBJ2-3; TRBD1 aligns across 8 bases. V shed 5 bases, J shed 1 base, and the junction held 8 bases outside the gene matches. Germline V gives CDR1 MDHEN, CDR2 SYDVKM. This CDR3 region has 16 residues. This CDR3 is CASSTQGAWGTDTQYF. The CDR3, as DNA: TGTGCCAGCAGTACCCAGGGGGCCTGGGGCACAGATACGCAGTATTTT.

This clone was counted only a few times. This chain links TRBV5-6 with TRBJ1-1; no clear D gene. CDR1 and CDR2 (germline): SGHDT, YYEEEE. This CDR3 is 12 amino acids long. Trimming pared 8 bases from V and 1 base from J, leaving 9 bases between. This chain's CDR3 is CASWLRNTEAFF. The CDR3 bases are TGTGCCAGTTGGCTCAGGAACACTGAAGCTTTCTTT.

The CDR3 is CASSPDSGGNTIYF. Written as DNA, the CDR3 is TGTGCCAGCTCACCAGACTCGGGTGGAAACACCATATATTTT. This chain connects TRBV18 to TRBJ1-3; D uncertain. Germline CDR1 is KGHSH and CDR2 is LQKENI. The CDR3 extends over 14 amino acids. V was shortened by 2 bases and J by 3 bases, with 8 bases between the two germline ends.

The chain carries TRBV2 and TRBJ1-2, with 9 bases fitting TRBD1. The CDR3 has 16 amino acids. V shed 9 bases and J 3 bases; nucleotides not matched to a gene: 14. Per germline, CDR1 SNHLY and CDR2 FYNNEI. The CDR3 sequence: CARRDREFLIDYGYTF. The CDR3, as DNA: TGTGCCAGAAGGGACAGGGAATTCTTAATTGACTATGGCTACACCTTC.

The V call is TRBV11-3, the J call TRBJ1-2, with TRBD1 matching 7 bases. This CDR3 is built from 15 residues. CDR1 is SGHNT and CDR2 is YENEEA in the germline V gene. The trim removed 3 bases at V and 6 bases at J, leaving 10 bases unmatched. The CDR3 spells CASSFRDSGYNGYTF. CDR3 nucleotides: TGTGCCAGCAGCTTTCGGGACAGTGGATATAATGGCTACACCTTC.

CDR3: CASSLNTHNSPLHF. The DNA for the CDR3 is TGTGCCAGCAGCTTAAACACCCATAATTCACCCCTCCACTTT. This chain links TRBV7-3 with TRBJ1-6; D is uncertain. The CDR3 length is 14 residues. Germline CDR1 SGHTA, CDR2 FQGTGA. The V and J ends lost 1 base and 5 bases respectively, with 6 bases between them.

This clone was detected once. The rearrangement links TRBV4-2 to TRBJ2-1, with 12 bases aligning to TRBD2. CDR3 length: 16 amino acids. Losses at the gene ends were 0 bases for V and 13 bases for J; bases not matched to a gene: 10. Per the germline V gene, CDR1 is LGHNA and CDR2 is YNFKEQ. CDR3 in amino acids: CASSQDLGLAGLDQFF. CDR3 nucleotide sequence: TGTGCCAGCAGCCAAGATCTTGGACTAGCGGGATTGGATCAGTTCTTC.